This entry concerns a single T cell receptor (beta chain). The antigen it recognizes is unknown. Per-base qualities were not stored, and no clone one base away is much larger. Sequences MDHEN (CDR1) and SYDVKM (CDR2) are obtained from the germline V gene. Ends trimmed: V by 2 bases, J by 4 bases; bases unmatched to a gene: 7. Spanning cysteine to phenylalanine, the CDR3 consists of 17 amino acids. Solely the CDR3 DNA is kept, with 51 bases framed from the first base. Library prep was done by the immunoSEQ multiplex PCR assay. The multiplex PCR relied on a mix of 60 forward primers for TCR Vbeta segments and 13 reverse primers for TCR Jbeta segments. The CDR3 region of rearranged TCR beta genes was amplified from genomic DNA with a multiplex PCR assay. On the Illumina HiSeq System, the amplified TCR beta libraries were sequenced as 87-base-pair reads. As for the original processing: A later analysis counted tens of millions of unique TCR beta chains across the 600 to 850 repertoires, and 9 million to 14 million of these chains were shared by at least two donors. Raw reads were error-corrected and collapsed into unique sequences by a nearest-neighbor algorithm in which closely related sequences were merged to remove PCR and sequencing errors. Alignment of CDR3 sequences to IMGT reference sequences was used to assign V, D and J gene segments. For a sequence to be retained, at least a six-nucleotide match to both a V gene segment and a J gene segment was required. Rearrangements were called productive when the CDR3 lacked stop codons and stayed in frame with V and J; all others were non-productive. Following IMGT convention, CDR3 was defined as the stretch from the second conserved V-encoded cysteine to the conserved J-encoded phenylalanine. The earlier analysis of some 600 of the donors excluded sequences that lacked an unambiguous match to a single V gene segment. In an earlier analysis of several hundred of the donors, V segments were called functional above 56.7% productive rearrangements and were called segregating when the between-donor standard deviation exceeded 5%. A statistical classification framework was built for diagnosing cytomegalovirus status from the catalog of TCR beta chain sequences. In a later analysis, V and J genes were assigned by comparing TCR nucleotide sequences against IMGT/GENE-DB human TR gene sequences. A later analysis assigned CDR3 sequences and most-parsimonious VDJ recombination scenarios with the TCRdist pipeline. In a later analysis, each TCR beta chain was defined by its CDR3 amino acid sequence together with its V-gene family, and reads lacking a unique V-gene family were excluded. To address suspected cross-contamination and a sequencing artifact, a later analysis removed several hundred highly shared, low-generation-probability nucleotide sequences. In a later analysis, a clonal expansion index was calculated for each public chain from normalized within-repertoire ranks of inferred template counts. In a later analysis, generation probabilities were computed with a VDJ recombination model fitted to out-of-frame rearrangements, and the resulting probabilities were checked against IGoR. Hypergeometric tests were used in a later analysis to score TCR-TCR, TCR-HLA and TCR-CMV co-occurrence, with a repertoire-size bias correction applied to the TCR pairs. In a later analysis, false discovery rates were estimated by permuting HLA or CMV assignments 20 times. A later analysis grouped co-occurring TCRs with DBSCAN, adding TCRdist sequence similarity when clustering within HLA-allele-positive subsets. For co-occurrence clustering, repertoires with fewer than 30,000 or more than 120,000 public chains were excluded, along with roughly 5 repertoires with anomalous nucleotide sharing. TCRdb obtained this table from immuneACCESS and retained in-frame rearrangements with V and J assigned. These tables miss some clones; where compared with another copy, unresolved V genes account for less than half of the shortfall, and the remainder is unexplained. V and J calls and clone size are copied from that table; D and trimming were computed from the DNA. The sample records approximately 170,000 clones, 75% to 90% of which are singletons. Clones ranked in the top ten supply 1% of the sample.

The sample originates from a study of cytomegalovirus exposure and HLA in healthy donors (dated by TCRdb to the late 2010s). About the study as a whole: An earlier analysis of approximately 640 of the donors reported roughly 300 Gb of sequence data and 120 million or so unique TCR beta sequences from around 200 million T cells. Around 320 gigabases of sequencing data and tens of millions of unique TCR sequences were included in an early release covering 500 to 750 HLA-typed donors. Of the roughly 420 genotyped donors, 81% were placed in the genetic ancestry cluster associated with self-reported Caucasian donors. The study was designed to test whether signatures of past pathogen exposure could be identified by cataloging public T cell receptors. The T cell repertoires of 550 to 850 subjects were profiled by immunosequencing and related to cytomegalovirus serostatus. In addition to the first cohort of hundreds of subjects, a separate validation cohort of approximately 120 different subjects was used. High-throughput TCR immunosequencing, statistical association of individual TCRs with disease status, and machine learning were combined to predict cytomegalovirus infection status. A later analysis re-examined previously published TCR beta repertoires from 500 to 700 donors and added high-resolution HLA genotyping to investigate patterns of TCR occurrence. Rather than drawing on any new phenotypic data, the later analysis identified candidate immune exposures from TCR beta sequences and the way those sequences occurred across donors. An earlier analysis of fewer than 700 of the donors applied high-throughput TCR beta sequencing to assess whether each TCR beta V gene segment acted as functional or pseudogenic. Donor age, sex, ethnicity and CMV serostatus were collected together with the repertoire data. A later genetic analysis used genome-wide SNP genotypes for 398 of the 666 donors, treating that subset as a discovery cohort. All discovery cohort repertoires had been generated using a single sequencing platform. HLA typing included class I and class II loci at four-digit resolution. The number of typed donors differed by locus: about 620-640 for A, B, C, DRB1 and DQB1; approximately 520 for DQA1; 606 for DPA1; and around 450 for DPB1. Roughly 5 DR-DQ haplotypes were handled as single units for association and clustering, since linkage in the cohort was strong. Across 398 genotyped donors of the cohort, an average of about 240,000 unique TCR beta nucleotide sequences per donor were sequenced, and roughly 20% of those sequences were non-productive.

The full study reports these points: In a later analysis, TCR association rates were found to vary across HLA loci, with the most associated TCRs seen for DRB1 alleles and the fewest for HLA-C alleles. It was suggested by the authors that the approach could potentially be generalized to other disease states and immunological phenotypes. An association between a missense DCLRE1C variant and V-gene and J-gene trimming of TCR beta chains was found in a later genetic analysis and replicated in an independent cohort. Only TCR beta chains were sequenced in this cohort, and the absence of alpha or paired-chain data limited detectable features. Presence/absence analyses assumed roughly uniform sequencing depth across donors, an assumption that may not hold. In vitro tests confirmed that a few of the cytomegalovirus-associated TCR beta chains recognize cytomegalovirus antigens. Compared with equally common non-associated chains, HLA-associated TCR beta chains in a later analysis were more clonally expanded and had lower generation probabilities. Because some donors lacked HLA typing at each locus, the association tests relied only on the typed subset. Specific HLA alleles were associated with over 15,000 TCR beta sequences at a false discovery rate of 0.05 in a later analysis. A cluster of highly shared sequence variants was judged likely to represent a technical artifact of the sequencing pipeline. Compared with the approximately 720-donor mean, donors in an Asian-associated ancestry cluster had fewer N-insertions in productive TCRs, according to a later genetic analysis. CMV serostatus was the only immune exposure information available for the cohort. Because counts were too low, about 15 rarely observed V segments, including chromosome 9 orphons, were left out of the earlier analysis of roughly 600 of the donors. The study listed 164 TCR beta chains as associated with cytomegalovirus. When HLA alleles, especially DR and DQ, strongly co-occurred, TCR associations were difficult to assign to individual alleles. The classifier was reported to diagnose cytomegalovirus status with high specificity and sensitivity in both the original and validation cohorts. In a later analysis, several top co-occurrence clusters were reported to appear linked to parvovirus B19, influenza, CMV and Epstein-Barr virus. Across donors, most TCR sequences were observed very rarely, whereas some public TCRs were present in many individuals. Most CMV-associated TCR beta chains appeared to be HLA-restricted in a later analysis, and the HLA associations seemed to be driven largely by CMV exposure. A further reported finding was that TCR beta sequences accurately predicted the HLA-A and HLA-B alleles for most subjects in the first cohort. In an earlier analysis of about 600 of the donors, most TCR beta V segments appeared in productive rearrangements about 90% or about 30% of the time, broadly matching IMGT annotations. Some IMGT-functional V segments, including TRBV6-2 and TRBV6-3, could not be told apart with the 87-base-pair reads, so those segments were excluded. Correlated functional status among segregating V segments might reflect linkage disequilibrium, but an unknown experimental factor could not be ruled out.

The cohort consisted of more than 650 healthy bone marrow donors. At the time of sampling, every cohort member was nominally healthy, though immune exposures that went unrecorded were likely present. The donor tested CMV seronegative and was one of the 352 seronegative cohort members. A peripheral blood sample was collected from each donor, and TCR beta sequencing was performed on peripheral blood mononuclear cells. Genomic DNA was extracted from the blood cell samples with the Qiagen DNeasy Blood Extraction Kit. The receptor's source is a boy aged 2-15 years in good health and CMV-seronegative. The sample consisted of PBMCs. The chain is assembled from TRBV28 and TRBJ2-1; 11 central nucleotides agree with TRBD2. Read as DNA, the sequence is TGTGCCAGCAGTTTAGGTGAGCTAGCGGGAGGATACAATGAGCAGTTCTTC. This is translated as CASSLGELAGGYNEQFF.